This record concerns one T cell receptor (beta chain) sequence. Its cognate antigen is unknown. Compared with germline, one end of the junction differs, possibly owing to a read error. This specimen comes from a study of T cell repertoires in ileal Crohn's disease. The study, taken as a whole, reports: Clonal expansions were more frequent in active smokers than non-smokers at surgery. Every patient over 26.8% clonality showed endoscopic recurrence.

Germline values: CDR1 SGHRS, CDR2 YFSETQ. CDR3 length: 14 residues. Assay used: immunoSEQ multiplex PCR; TCRdb lists only in-frame clones, some missing. The repertoire holds several thousand clones, with 92% as singletons. Sequencing was carried out using ileal tissue. The origin of this receptor is an adult with Crohn's disease. The V and J genes are TRBV5-1 and TRBJ2-3, with D possibly matching TRBD2 (6 bases). CDR3 residues: CASRMTTSTGTQYF. CDR3 DNA sequence: TGCGCCAGCAGAATGACAACTAGCACAGGTACGCAGTATTTT.